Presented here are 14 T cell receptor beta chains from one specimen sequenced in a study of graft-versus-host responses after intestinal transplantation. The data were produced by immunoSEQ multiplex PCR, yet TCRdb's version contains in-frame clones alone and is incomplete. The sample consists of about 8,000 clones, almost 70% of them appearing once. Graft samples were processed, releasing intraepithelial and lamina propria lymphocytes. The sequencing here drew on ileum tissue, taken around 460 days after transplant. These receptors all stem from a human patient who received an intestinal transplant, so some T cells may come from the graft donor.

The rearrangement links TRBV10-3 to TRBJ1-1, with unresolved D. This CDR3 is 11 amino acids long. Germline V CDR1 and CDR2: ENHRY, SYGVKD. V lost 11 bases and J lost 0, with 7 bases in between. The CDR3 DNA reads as TGTGCCTCCCGTTTGAACACTGAAGCTTTCTTT. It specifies CASRLNTEAFF.

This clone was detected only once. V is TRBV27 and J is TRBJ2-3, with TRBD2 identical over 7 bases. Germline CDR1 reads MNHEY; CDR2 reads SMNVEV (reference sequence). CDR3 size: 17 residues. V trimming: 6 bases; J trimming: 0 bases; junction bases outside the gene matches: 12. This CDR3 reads CASSVRPTSSSTDTQYF. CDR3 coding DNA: TGTGCCAGCAGCGTGCGTCCGACTAGCTCGAGCACAGATACGCAGTATTTT.

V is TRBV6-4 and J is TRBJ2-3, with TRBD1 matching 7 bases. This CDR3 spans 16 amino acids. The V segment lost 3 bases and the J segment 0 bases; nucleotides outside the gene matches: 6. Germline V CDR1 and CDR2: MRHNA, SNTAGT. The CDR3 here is CASSEAPTGSTDTQYF. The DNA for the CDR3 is TGTGCCAGCAGTGAGGCTCCGACAGGGAGCACAGATACGCAGTATTTT.

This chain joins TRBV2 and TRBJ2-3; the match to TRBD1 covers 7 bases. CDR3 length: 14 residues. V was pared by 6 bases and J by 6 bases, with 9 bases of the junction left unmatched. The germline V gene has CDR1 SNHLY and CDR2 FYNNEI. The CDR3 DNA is TGTGCCAGCAGCGGGAACAGGGGTGGGGATACGCAGTATTTT. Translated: CASSGNRGGDTQYF.

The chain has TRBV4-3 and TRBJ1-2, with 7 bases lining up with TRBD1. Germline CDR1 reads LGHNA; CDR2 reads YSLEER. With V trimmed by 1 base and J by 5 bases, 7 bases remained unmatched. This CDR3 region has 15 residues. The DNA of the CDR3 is TGCGCCAGCAGCCAAGGCGTGGGACAGATATATGGCTACACCTTC. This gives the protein CASSQGVGQIYGYTF.

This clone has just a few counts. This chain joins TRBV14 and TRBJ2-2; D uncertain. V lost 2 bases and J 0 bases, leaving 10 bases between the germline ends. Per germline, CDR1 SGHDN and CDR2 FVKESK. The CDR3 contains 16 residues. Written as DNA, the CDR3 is TGTGCCAGCAGCCAACGTGCGTCCGCGAACACCGGGGAGCTGTTTTTT. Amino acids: CASSQRASANTGELFF.

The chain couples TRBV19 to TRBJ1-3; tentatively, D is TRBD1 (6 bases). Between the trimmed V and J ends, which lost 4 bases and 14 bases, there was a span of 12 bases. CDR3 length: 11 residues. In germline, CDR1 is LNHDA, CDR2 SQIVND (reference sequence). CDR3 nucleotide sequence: TGTGCCAGTAGTACCGGACAGTCCTTATATTTT. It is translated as CASSTGQSLYF.

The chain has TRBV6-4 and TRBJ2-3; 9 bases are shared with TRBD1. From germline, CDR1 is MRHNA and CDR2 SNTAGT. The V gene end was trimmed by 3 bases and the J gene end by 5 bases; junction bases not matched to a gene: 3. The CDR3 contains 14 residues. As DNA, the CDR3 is TGTGCCAGCAGTGAACAGGGGGCGCGAGATACGCAGTATTTT. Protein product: CASSEQGARDTQYF.

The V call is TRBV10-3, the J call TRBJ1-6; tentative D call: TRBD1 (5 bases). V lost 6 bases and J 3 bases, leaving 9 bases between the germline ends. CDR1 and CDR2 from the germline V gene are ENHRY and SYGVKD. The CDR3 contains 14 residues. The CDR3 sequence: CAIRRDGYNSPLHF. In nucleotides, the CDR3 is TGTGCCATCAGAAGGGACGGCTATAATTCACCCCTCCACTTT.

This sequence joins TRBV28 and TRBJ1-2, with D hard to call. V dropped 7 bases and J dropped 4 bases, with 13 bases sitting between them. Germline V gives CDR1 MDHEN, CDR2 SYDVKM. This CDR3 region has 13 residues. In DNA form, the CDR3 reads TGTGCCAGCAAGGGTGCTGGGATCTATGGCTACACCTTC. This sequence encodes CASKGAGIYGYTF.

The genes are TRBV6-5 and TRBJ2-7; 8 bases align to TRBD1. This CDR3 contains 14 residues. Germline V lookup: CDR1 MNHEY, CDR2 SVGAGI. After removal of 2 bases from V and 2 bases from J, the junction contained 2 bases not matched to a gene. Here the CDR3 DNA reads TGTGCCAGCAGTTACGGGACAGGCACCTACGAGCAGTACTTC. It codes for CASSYGTGTYEQYF.

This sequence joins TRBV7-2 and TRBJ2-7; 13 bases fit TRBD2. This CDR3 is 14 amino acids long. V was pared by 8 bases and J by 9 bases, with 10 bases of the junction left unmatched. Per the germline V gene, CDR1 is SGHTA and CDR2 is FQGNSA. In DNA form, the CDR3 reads TGTGCCAGCGCTGCCCCCAGGACTAGCGGGAGGCAGTACTTC. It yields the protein CASAAPRTSGRQYF.

CDR3 protein: CASSLVVLGGWGYNSPLHF. The CDR3 DNA is TGTGCCAGCAGCTTAGTCGTACTGGGTGGATGGGGCTATAATTCACCCCTCCACTTT. J is TRBJ1-6 and V is TRBV11-3; D unclear. V was trimmed by 1 base and J by 3 bases, leaving 19 bases between them. This CDR3 contains 19 residues. Germline V gives CDR1 SGHNT, CDR2 YENEEA.

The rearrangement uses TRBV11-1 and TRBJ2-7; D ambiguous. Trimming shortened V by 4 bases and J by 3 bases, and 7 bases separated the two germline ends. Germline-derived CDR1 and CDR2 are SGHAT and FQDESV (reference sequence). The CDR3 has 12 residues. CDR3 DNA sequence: TGTGCCAGCAGCTCACCCTTCTACGAGCAGTACTTC. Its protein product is CASSSPFYEQYF.